This entry lists 3 T cell receptor beta chains sequenced from one sample in a study of OX40 agonist ivuxolimab in advanced cancers. Using immunoSEQ multiplex PCR, the repertoire was profiled, and TCRdb retains in-frame clones only, with some absent. The top ten hold 0.26% of the sample, which has roughly 100,000 clones, about 92% seen once. This specimen was CD4+ or CD8+ T cells sorted from blood, taken in a trial of the OX40 agonist ivuxolimab. The source is an adult with an advanced solid tumor such as melanoma, head and neck, liver or kidney cancer.

This clone came up once. The chain has TRBV11-3 and TRBJ1-2, with D unclear. Trimming left V 5 bases short and J 5 bases short, with 21 bases between. The CDR3 consists of 16 residues. CDR1 SGHNT and CDR2 YENEEA come from the germline V gene. The CDR3 DNA sequence: TGTGCCAGCAGCCCCTGGCCCGGGGAGAAATTATATGGCTACACCTTC. It is translated as CASSPWPGEKLYGYTF.

This chain connects TRBV19 to TRBJ1-5; D unclear. The CDR3 length is 13 residues. Germline V CDR1 and CDR2: LNHDA, SQIVND (reference sequence). Trimming removed 0 bases from V and 5 bases from J, with 5 bases in between. The CDR3 DNA reads as TGTGCCAGTAGTATAGATTCGGATCAGCCCCAGCATTTT. Encoded protein: CASSIDSDQPQHF.

The rearrangement joins TRBV4-1 to TRBJ2-3; perhaps TRBD1 as D (6 bases). Per germline, CDR1 MGHRA and CDR2 YSYEKL. Trimming took 3 bases from V and 2 from J, leaving 9 bases between them. This CDR3 spans 14 amino acids. This CDR3 reads CASSHQGTTDTQYF. DNA of the CDR3: TGCGCCAGCAGCCACCAGGGGACCACAGATACGCAGTATTTT.